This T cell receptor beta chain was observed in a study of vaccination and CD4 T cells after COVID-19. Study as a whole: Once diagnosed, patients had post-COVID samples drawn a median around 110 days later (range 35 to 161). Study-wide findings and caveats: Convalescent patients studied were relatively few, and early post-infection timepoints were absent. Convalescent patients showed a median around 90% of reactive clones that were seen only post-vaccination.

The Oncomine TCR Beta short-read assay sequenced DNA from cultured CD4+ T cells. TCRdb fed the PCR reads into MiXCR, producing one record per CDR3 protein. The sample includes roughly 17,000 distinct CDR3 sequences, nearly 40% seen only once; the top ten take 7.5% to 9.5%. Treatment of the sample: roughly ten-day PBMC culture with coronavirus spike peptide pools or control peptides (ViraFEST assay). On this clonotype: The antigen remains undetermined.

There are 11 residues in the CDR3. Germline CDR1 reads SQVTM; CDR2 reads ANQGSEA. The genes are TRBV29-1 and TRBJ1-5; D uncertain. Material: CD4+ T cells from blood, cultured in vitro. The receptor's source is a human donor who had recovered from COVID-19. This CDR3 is CRTQIGRPQHF. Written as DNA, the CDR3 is TGCAGGACACAGATCGGTCGGCCCCAGCATTTT.